This entry describes one TCR beta chain. This entry comes from a study of blood T cell repertoires in COVID-19. The repertoire was sequenced with immunoSEQ multiplex PCR; TCRdb's copy has only in-frame clones and lacks some. Of some 350,000 clones listed, more than 85% are singletons. The CDR3 spans 14 residues. Germline CDR1 reads MGHRA; CDR2 reads YSYEKL. V lost 1 base and J lost 8; bases outside the gene matches: 5. Sequenced material: peripheral blood. The clonotype was recovered from a human donor in a cohort sampled during active COVID-19. The chain is built from TRBV4-1 and TRBJ2-1; 7 bases are shared with TRBD1. The CDR3 loop is CASSQVTGAYEQFF. The CDR3 region has the DNA TGCGCCAGCAGCCAAGTAACAGGGGCTTATGAGCAGTTCTTC.